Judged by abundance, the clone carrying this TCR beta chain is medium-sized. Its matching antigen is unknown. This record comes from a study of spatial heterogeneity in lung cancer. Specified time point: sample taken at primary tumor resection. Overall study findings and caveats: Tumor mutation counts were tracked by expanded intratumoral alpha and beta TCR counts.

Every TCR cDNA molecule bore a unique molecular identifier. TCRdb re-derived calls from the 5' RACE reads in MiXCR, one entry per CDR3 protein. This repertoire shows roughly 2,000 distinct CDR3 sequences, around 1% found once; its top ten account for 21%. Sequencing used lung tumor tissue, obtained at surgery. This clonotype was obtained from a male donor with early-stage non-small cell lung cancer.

The CDR3 coding sequence is TGCAGCGTTGAAAGGACGGGAGATACGCAGTATTTT. Amino acid sequence: CSVERTGDTQYF. The V and J genes are TRBV29-1 and TRBJ2-3; D unresolved. The germline V and J ends were trimmed by 2 bases and 5 bases, with 8 bases remaining between them. Germline-derived CDR1 and CDR2 are SQVTM and ANQGSEA. The CDR3 is made up of 12 amino acids.